The 17 T cell receptor beta chains below were found in one sample sequenced in a study of PD-1 blockade in classical Hodgkin lymphoma. Autologous stem cell transplantation was followed by relapse in every patient, and brentuximab vedotin exposure varied. Only in-frame clones appear in the TCRdb table, and some are missing; sequencing was by immunoSEQ multiplex PCR. The table includes over 25,000 clones, roughly four fifths detected once. The sequencing used peripheral blood mononuclear cells (PBMCs), collected before the second cycle of nivolumab. The receptors shown here come from a human donor with classical Hodgkin lymphoma.

The chain combines TRBV7-2 with TRBJ2-5; no clear D. The J call may be mistaken, given a closer DNA end match to TRBJ2-7. This CDR3 is 14 amino acids long. Looked up from germline, CDR1 is SGHTA and CDR2 is FQGNSA. CDR3 bases: TGTGCCAGCAGTCCACGCTATCGATTATACGAGCAGTACTTC. This translates into CASSPRYRLYEQYF.

This sequence joins TRBV11-1 and TRBJ2-5; no clear D gene. Germline CDR1 reads SGHAT; CDR2 reads FQDESV (reference sequence). V lost 3 bases and J lost 7, with 6 bases in between. The length of the CDR3 is 11 residues. The CDR3 region has the DNA TGTGCCAGCAGCTTTTACGGGACCCAGTACTTC. As protein: CASSFYGTQYF.

The rearrangement uses TRBV7-8 and TRBJ1-2, with TRBD1 as a possible D gene (5 bases). Trimming removed 3 bases at V and 1 base at J, with 15 bases between. The CDR3 runs 16 residues. Per the germline V gene, CDR1 is SGHVS and CDR2 is FQNEAQ. Here the CDR3 reads CASSFPRGDRNYGYTF. The CDR3 nucleotides read TGTGCCAGCAGCTTCCCCCGGGGGGATCGTAACTATGGCTACACCTTC.

This rearrangement joins TRBV4-3 to TRBJ1-3, with D hard to call. The CDR3 length is 12 residues. Trimming cost V 0 bases and J 4 bases, with 1 base left between them. Germline CDR1 LGHNA, CDR2 YSLEER. The CDR3 coding sequence is TGCGCCAGCAGCCAAGAAGGAAACACCATATATTTT. Translation gives CASSQEGNTIYF.

The V gene is TRBV28, the J gene TRBJ2-1; tentative D call: TRBD1 (5 bases). V was trimmed by 2 bases and J by 3 bases, leaving 11 bases between them. The CDR3 runs 15 residues. In germline, CDR1 is MDHEN, CDR2 SYDVKM. As DNA, the CDR3 is TGTGCCAGCAGTTTAATCGTGACAGACTACAATGAGCAGTTCTTC. Its protein product is CASSLIVTDYNEQFF.

The chain has TRBV30 and TRBJ2-1, with 7 bases that match TRBD1. J was trimmed by 7 bases and V by 0 bases; bases with no gene match: 6. The CDR3 runs to 14 residues. Germline values: CDR1 GTSNPN, CDR2 SVGIG (reference sequence). The CDR3 sequence: CAWSVTGLGNEQFF. The CDR3 nucleotides are TGTGCCTGGAGTGTGACAGGGCTCGGAAATGAGCAGTTCTTC.

V is TRBV4-3 and J is TRBJ2-1; D might be TRBD1 (8 bases). The CDR3 sequence is 15 residues long. V dropped 1 base and J dropped 9 bases, with 16 bases sitting between them. Germline V lookup: CDR1 LGHNA, CDR2 YSLEER. The CDR3 protein is CASSQGYRGGSEQFF. CDR3 DNA: TGCGCCAGCAGCCAAGGATACAGGGGGGGATCTGAGCAGTTCTTC.

The V and J genes are TRBV7-9 and TRBJ1-2, with D uncertain. Germline loops: CDR1 SEHNR, CDR2 FQNEAQ (reference sequence). The CDR3 covers 15 residues. V was trimmed by 4 bases and J by 7 bases, leaving 19 bases between them. This CDR3 reads CASSSHPRTRRGYTF. In nucleotides, the CDR3 is TGTGCCAGCAGCTCCCACCCCCGTACCCGACGTGGCTACACCTTC.

This chain uses TRBV4-1 with TRBJ1-1; TRBD1 matches 8 bases. The trim removed 3 bases at V and 4 bases at J, leaving 16 bases unmatched. CDR1 is MGHRA and CDR2 is YSYEKL in the germline V gene. The CDR3 loop spans 18 amino acids. The CDR3 DNA sequence: TGCGCCAGCAGCCACATGATAAGACAGGGGAAAATGGGCACTGAAGCTTTCTTT. It yields the protein CASSHMIRQGKMGTEAFF.

This chain connects TRBV7-4 to TRBJ2-6; possible D gene TRBD1, 5 bases. The CDR3 is 17 amino acids. Germline V gene sequence: CDR1 SGHVT, CDR2 SQSDAQ. V gave up 5 bases and J gave up 1 base, with 15 bases separating them. The CDR3 sequence: CASSLRTPGSGANVLTF. CDR3 sequence (DNA): TGTGCCAGCAGCCTACGGACACCAGGTTCTGGGGCCAACGTCCTGACTTTC.

This clone was seen only once. The chain couples TRBV2 to TRBJ1-2; 10 bases map to TRBD1. J lost 3 bases, V lost 6 bases, and 7 bases had no gene match. The CDR3 is made up of 15 amino acids. The germline gives CDR1 SNHLY, CDR2 FYNNEI. The CDR3 loop is CASRDDRGRDYGYTF. The CDR3 region has the DNA TGTGCCAGCAGAGATGACAGGGGGCGCGACTATGGCTACACCTTC.

The CDR3 nucleotides are TGTGCCAGCAGTGTGGGGTACGGGGCCAACGTCCTGACTTTC. Amino acids: CASSVGYGANVLTF. The V call is TRBV2, the J call TRBJ2-6; D gene uncertain. This CDR3 comprises 14 residues. V was shortened by 4 bases and J by 4 bases, with 8 bases between the two germline ends. Germline CDR1 SNHLY, CDR2 FYNNEI.

This clone was seen once. This chain's CDR3 is CASSYSGGGLAREQYF. The CDR3 DNA is TGTGCCAGCAGTTACTCGGGAGGGGGCCTGGCGAGAGAGCAGTACTTC. The chain has TRBV6-5 and TRBJ2-7, with D perhaps being TRBD1 or TRBD2 (7 bases each). V lost 0 bases and J lost 7, with 19 bases in between. Per germline, CDR1 MNHEY and CDR2 SVGAGI. This CDR3 is built from 16 residues.

The chain joins TRBV9 to TRBJ2-5; no clear D gene. CDR3 length: 12 amino acids. Trimming cost V 0 bases and J 5 bases, with 5 bases left between them. Germline V lookup: CDR1 SGDLS, CDR2 YYNGEE. CDR3 protein: CASSVDRETQYF. The CDR3 coding sequence is TGTGCCAGCAGCGTAGATCGGGAGACCCAGTACTTC. The entire variable domain, with the rest obtained from reference TRBV9 and TRBJ2-5, is as follows: DSGVTQTPKHLITATGQRVTLRCSPRSGDLSVYWYQQSLDQGLQFLIQYYNGEERAKGNILERFSAQQFPDLHSELNLSSLELGDSALYFCASSVDRETQYFGPGTRLLVL.

This clone has a handful of counts. V and J are TRBV6-1 and TRBJ2-4, with 8 bases aligning to TRBD1. After removal of 4 bases from V and 8 bases from J, the junction contained 13 bases not matched to a gene. Germline-derived CDR1 and CDR2 are MNHNS and SASEGT. CDR3 length: 16 amino acids. The chain's CDR3 is CASSVLAARGQDIQYF. In nucleotides, the CDR3 is TGTGCCAGCAGTGTCCTTGCGGCCAGGGGGCAGGACATTCAGTACTTC.

Remarks on this clone: An end of the junction does not agree with germline; a read error may underlie this. The chain couples TRBV7-9 to TRBJ1-2, with TRBD1 matching over 9 bases. The germline V gene encodes CDR1 SEHNR and CDR2 FQNEAQ (reference sequence). This CDR3 is built from 13 residues. The CDR3 loop is CASSSARTGAANF. Written as DNA, the CDR3 is TGTGCCAGCAGCTCGGCTCGGACAGGGGCAGCGAATTTC.

The chain couples TRBV5-4 to TRBJ2-7; D possibly corresponds to TRBD1 (6 bases). The CDR3 has 13 residues. Between the trimmed V and J ends, which lost 5 bases and 2 bases, there was a span of 11 bases. Germline V gene data show CDR1 as SGHNT and CDR2 as YYREEE (reference sequence). Here the CDR3 DNA reads TGTGCCAGCAGGGGGACATCCCCCTACGAGCAGTACTTC. This translates into CASRGTSPYEQYF. Looking up the rest from reference TRBV5-4 and TRBJ2-7 gives the full variable domain: ETGVTQSPTHLIKTRGQQVTLRCSSQSGHNTVSWYQQALGQGPQFIFQYYREEENGRGNFPPRFSGLQFPNYSSELNVNALELDDSALYLCASRGTSPYEQYFGPGTRLTVT.